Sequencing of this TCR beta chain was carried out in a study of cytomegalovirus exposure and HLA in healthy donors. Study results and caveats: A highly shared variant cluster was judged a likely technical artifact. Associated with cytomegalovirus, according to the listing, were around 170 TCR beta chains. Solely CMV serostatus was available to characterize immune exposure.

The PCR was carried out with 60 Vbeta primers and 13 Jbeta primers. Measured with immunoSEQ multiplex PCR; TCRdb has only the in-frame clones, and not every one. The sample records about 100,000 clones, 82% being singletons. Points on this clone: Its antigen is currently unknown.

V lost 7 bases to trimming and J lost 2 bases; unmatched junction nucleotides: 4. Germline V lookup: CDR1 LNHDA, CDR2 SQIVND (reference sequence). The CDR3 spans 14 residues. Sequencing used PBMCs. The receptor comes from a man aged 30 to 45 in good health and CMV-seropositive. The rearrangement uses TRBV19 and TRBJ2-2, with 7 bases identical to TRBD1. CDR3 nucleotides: TGTGCCAGTATTGGGACAGCCAACACCGGGGAGCTGTTTTTT. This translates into CASIGTANTGELFF.